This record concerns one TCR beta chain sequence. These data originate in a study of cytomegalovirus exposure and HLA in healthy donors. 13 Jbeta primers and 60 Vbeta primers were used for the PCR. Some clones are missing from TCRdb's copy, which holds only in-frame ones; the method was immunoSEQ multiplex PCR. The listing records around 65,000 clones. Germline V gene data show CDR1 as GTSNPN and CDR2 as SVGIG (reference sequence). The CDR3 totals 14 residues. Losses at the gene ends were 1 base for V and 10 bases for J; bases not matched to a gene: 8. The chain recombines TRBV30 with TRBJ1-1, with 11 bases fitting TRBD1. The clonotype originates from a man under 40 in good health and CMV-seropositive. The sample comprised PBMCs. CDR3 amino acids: CAWSAGQGAGGAFF. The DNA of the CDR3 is TGTGCCTGGAGTGCAGGACAGGGGGCCGGTGGAGCTTTCTTT.